This T cell receptor beta chain derives from a study of blood T cells in healthy people across ages. Turning to the study itself: In model experiments, template switching was able to capture about one barcoded beta molecule for every two T cells that were present.

Total RNA amounts of at least 6 micrograms were extracted per sample. Together with a sample-barcoded 5' primer, a J-beta primer mix was included in a second PCR lasting roughly 6 to 12 cycles. TCRdb re-derived calls from the 5' RACE reads in MiXCR, one entry per CDR3 protein. The sample includes about 970,000 distinct CDR3 sequences, roughly half of them seen just once. V gave up 2 bases and J gave up 3 bases, with 20 bases separating them. This CDR3 is 17 amino acids long. Germline-derived CDR1 and CDR2 are MNHEY and SMNVEV (reference sequence). Sequenced material: blood. The rearrangement joins TRBV27 to TRBJ2-7; TRBD1 or TRBD2 may be the D gene (6 bases each). The origin of this receptor is a woman in her fifties or sixties in good health. The CDR3 is CASSLRPPGAGGYEQYF. The CDR3 nucleotides read TGTGCCAGCAGTTTAAGGCCTCCGGGGGCTGGGGGCTACGAGCAGTACTTC.